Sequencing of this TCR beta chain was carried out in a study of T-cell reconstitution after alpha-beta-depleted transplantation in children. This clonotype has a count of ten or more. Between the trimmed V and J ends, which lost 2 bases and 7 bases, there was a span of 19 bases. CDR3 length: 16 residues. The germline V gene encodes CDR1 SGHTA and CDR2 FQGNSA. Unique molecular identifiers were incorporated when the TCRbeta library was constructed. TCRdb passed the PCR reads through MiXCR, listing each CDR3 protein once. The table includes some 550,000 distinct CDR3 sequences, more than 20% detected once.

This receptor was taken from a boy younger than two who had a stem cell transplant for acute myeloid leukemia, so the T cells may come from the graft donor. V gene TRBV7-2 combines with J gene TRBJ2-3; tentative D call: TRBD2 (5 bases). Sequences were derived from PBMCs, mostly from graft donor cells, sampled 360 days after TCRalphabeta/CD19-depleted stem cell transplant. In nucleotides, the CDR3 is TGTGCCAGCAGCTTATTTGCGGAGGACGTACCCTATACGCAGTATTTT. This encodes CASSLFAEDVPYTQYF.